These T cell receptor beta chains were read from a single sample in a study of early T cells in non-severe SARS-CoV-2 infection. TCRdb re-called the 5' RACE reads through MiXCR, storing one row per CDR3 protein. The data show roughly 42,000 distinct CDR3 sequences, over 9% seen once. Specimen: whole blood. The receptor set was obtained from an adult who was a healthcare worker with PCR-confirmed SARS-CoV-2 infection or an uninfected control (not recorded which). Each CDR3 is given with its conserved first and last residue. D genes are given only for firm matches. A row's size may be missing; if present it is once, few, many or a size class.

TRBV5-6	TRBJ2-1	many	TRBD2	TGTGCCAGCAGCTTTCCGACTAGCGGGAGCAATGAGCAGTTCTTC	CASSFPTSGSNEQFF
TRBV7-9	TRBJ2-3	few	.	TGTGCCAGCACCCCCGTGGGGGGCACAGATACGCAGTATTTT	CASTPVGGTDTQYF
TRBV7-2	TRBJ2-5	few	.	TGTGCCAGCAGCAACCGGGCTGGCCAGTACTTC	CASSNRAGQYF
TRBV7-2	TRBJ1-1	many	TRBD1	TGTGCCAGCAGCTTCGGACAGGGATGGACTTTCTTT	CASSFGQGWTFF
TRBV10-2	TRBJ2-3	few	.	TGCGCCAGCACGGCGGCAGGGACCACAGATACGCAGTATTTT	CASTAAGTTDTQYF
TRBV11-2	TRBJ1-1	few	.	TGTGCCAGCAGCCAAGACAGAGCGATTGAAGCTTTCTTT	CASSQDRAIEAFF
TRBV29-1	TRBJ2-7	few	.	TGCAGCGTTGCAACAACCTACGAGCAGTACTTC	CSVATTYEQYF
TRBV6-2/TRBV6-3	TRBJ2-1	many	TRBD2	TGTGCCAGCAGTCTACGGACTAGCGGGGGTTATGAGCAGTTCTTC	CASSLRTSGGYEQFF
TRBV28	TRBJ2-7	many	.	TGTGCCAGCAGCCCCGGGGGCTCCTACGAGCAGTACTTC	CASSPGGSYEQYF
TRBV2	TRBJ2-7	many	TRBD2	TGTGCCGCAGCCTCAGGGCGGGAGGGCGAGCAGTACTTC	CAAASGREGEQYF
TRBV7-8	TRBJ2-7	many	.	TGTGCCAGCAGCTTAAGGCATCGGGGGGCACTGGACGAGCAGTACTTC	CASSLRHRGALDEQYF
TRBV7-2	TRBJ1-2	few	.	TGTGCCAGCAGCTGGAAAACTCGGGGGTCTAGTGGCTACACCTTC	CASSWKTRGSSGYTF
TRBV7-9	TRBJ2-3	many	TRBD1	TGTGCCAGCAGCCCGGACAGGGTTGTTAGCACAGATACGCAGTATTTT	CASSPDRVVSTDTQYF
TRBV6-6	TRBJ1-5	many	.	TGTGCCAGCAGCCCCGGGAAAAAGCCCCAGCATTTT	CASSPGKKPQHF
TRBV7-2	TRBJ2-3	.	TRBD2	TGTGCCAGCAGCTCCACTAGCGGCCCAGATACGCAGTATTTT	CASSSTSGPDTQYF
TRBV7-2	TRBJ2-1	.	TRBD1	TGTGCCAGCAGCCAAGCAGGGGTCAGGGGGAATGAGCAGTTCTTC	CASSQAGVRGNEQFF
TRBV19	TRBJ2-7	few	TRBD1	TGTGCCAGTAGTGCCTCAATAGGGACAGGGTCCTACGAGCAGTACTTC	CASSASIGTGSYEQYF
TRBV20-1	TRBJ2-1	.	TRBD2	TGCAGTGCGCGGACTAGCGGGATCAATGAGCAGTTCTTC	CSARTSGINEQFF
TRBV4-3	TRBJ1-2	many	TRBD1	TGCGCCAGCAGCCAAGATTGGACAGGGAATGGCTACACCTTC	CASSQDWTGNGYTF
TRBV4-3	TRBJ2-3	.	.	TGCGCCAGCAGCCAATCCTGGACTGGTGATACGCAGTATTTT	CASSQSWTGDTQYF
TRBV29-1	TRBJ2-2	many	TRBD1	TGCAGCGCCGGGACAGGGGGCATATCGGAGCTGTTTTTT	CSAGTGGISELFF
TRBV18	TRBJ1-2	many	.	TGTGCCAGCTCACCAGCGAGACAGGATGGCTACACCTTC	CASSPARQDGYTF
TRBV12-3/TRBV12-4	TRBJ1-1	few	.	TGTGCCAGCAGTTTAGAGGGGGACACTGAAGCTTTCTTT	CASSLEGDTEAFF
TRBV29-1	TRBJ2-5	many	TRBD2	TGCAGCGGGTTAGCGGGGACCCAGTACTTC	CSGLAGTQYF
TRBV6-2/TRBV6-3	TRBJ2-5	many	.	TGTGCCAGCAGTTCTATAATCGTGTCAGGTACCGGTTCCACGACCCAGTACTTC	CASSSIIVSGTGSTTQYF
TRBV28	TRBJ2-7	few	.	TGTGCCAGCGGACCTAGCGCACTAATATCCTACGAGCAGTACTTC	CASGPSALISYEQYF
TRBV5-6	TRBJ2-3	many	TRBD2	TGTGCCAGCAGCCAAGGACTAGCGGGGGACACAGATACGCAGTATTTT	CASSQGLAGDTDTQYF
TRBV18	TRBJ1-1	few	.	TGTGCCAGCTCACCCAACTCTTGGGGTATGAACACTGAAGCTTTCTTT	CASSPNSWGMNTEAFF
TRBV6-5	TRBJ1-2	.	.	TGTGCCAGCAGGATACAGGGAAATGGCTACACCTTC	CASRIQGNGYTF
TRBV19	TRBJ2-1	once	.	TGTGCCAGTAGTATAGGTGTTGGTGAGCAGTTCTTC	CASSIGVGEQFF
TRBV6-2/TRBV6-3	TRBJ2-1	many	.	TGTGCCAGCAAAGGGAGCTCCTACAATGAGCAGTTCTTC	CASKGSSYNEQFF
TRBV6-2/TRBV6-3	TRBJ2-2	.	.	TGTGCCAGCAGGGGTAACACCGGGGAGCTGTTTTTT	CASRGNTGELFF
TRBV7-6	TRBJ2-7	.	TRBD1	TGTGCCAGCAGCCTGGGACAGAGCTCCTACGAGCAGTACTTC	CASSLGQSSYEQYF
TRBV20-1	TRBJ2-5	few	.	TGCAGTGCTAGCCAAGGGACCCAGTACTTC	CSASQGTQYF
TRBV5-6	TRBJ1-5	many	TRBD1	TGTGCCAGCAGCCCCTGGGACAGGGGGCATAGCAATCAGCCCCAGCATTTT	CASSPWDRGHSNQPQHF
TRBV11-2	TRBJ2-5	few	TRBD2	TGTGCCAGCAGCAGGAGCGGGACAGAGACCCAGTACTTC	CASSRSGTETQYF
TRBV6-2/TRBV6-3	TRBJ2-5	few	.	TGTGCCAGCAGCTACCGTGGGAGGTCAGAGACCCAGTACTTC	CASSYRGRSETQYF
TRBV6-1	TRBJ2-7	many	.	TGTGCCTACGGAGAGGTATTCAAGGAGCAGTACTTC	CAYGEVFKEQYF
TRBV7-9	TRBJ1-6	few	.	TGTGCCAGCAGCTTAACTCAAGGATCACCCCTCCACTTT	CASSLTQGSPLHF
TRBV7-9	TRBJ2-1	.	.	TGTGCCAGCAGCTTACGCCCCCAGGGGCAAGGGAGTAGGTCCTACAATGAGCAGTTCTTC	CASSLRPQGQGSRSYNEQFF
TRBV7-2	TRBJ2-3	many	.	TGTGCCAGCAGCTTTGACTATACTAGCACAGATACGCAGTATTTT	CASSFDYTSTDTQYF
TRBV29-1	TRBJ1-2	.	TRBD1	TGCAGCGTTGAGGGGACAGATCCTAACTATGGCTACACCTTC	CSVEGTDPNYGYTF
TRBV28	TRBJ2-1	many	.	TGTGCCAGCAGTTTACATAGCTCCTACAATGAGCAGTTCTTC	CASSLHSSYNEQFF
TRBV20-1	TRBJ1-1	.	.	TGCAGTGCTAGATCCTTAAGACACCGGAGGTTCATGAACACTGAAGCTTTCTTT	CSARSLRHRRFMNTEAFF
TRBV20-1	TRBJ2-3	many	.	TGCAGTGCTAGTGCAGTGTCTAGCACAGATACGCAGTATTTT	CSASAVSSTDTQYF
TRBV9	TRBJ2-2	.	TRBD1	TGTGCCAGCAGCGTAGGACAGGGGCCTTGGGCCGGGGAGCTGTTTTTT	CASSVGQGPWAGELFF